The rows below give T cell receptor beta chains drawn from one sample of a study of blood T cells in healthy people across ages. From the 5' RACE reads, TCRdb called clonotypes with MiXCR, one entry per CDR3 protein. The repertoire consists of 790,000 or so distinct CDR3 sequences, with roughly 56% occurring once and the leading ten covering around a quarter. Sequencing used blood. The receptors derive from a man aged 35 to 55 in good health. Each CDR3 is given with its conserved first and last residue. A D gene is named only where the DNA matches it firmly. Clone sizes are given selectively: once, few, many, or a class where the clone is expanded.

TRBD1,NA,TRBV20-1,TRBJ1-2,CSATPIPGQGDDYGYTF,TGCAGTGCTACTCCCATCCCGGGACAGGGGGATGATTATGGCTACACCTTC
NA,NA,TRBV20-1,TRBJ2-7,CSARDPVVVYEQYF,TGCAGTGCTAGAGACCCCGTAGTTGTCTACGAGCAGTACTTC
TRBD1,NA,TRBV5-1,TRBJ1-4,CASSASGQGSEKLFF,TGCGCCAGCAGCGCGTCGGGACAGGGTAGCGAAAAACTGTTTTTT
TRBD1,few,TRBV29-1,TRBJ2-1,CSVGVTGGNEQFF,TGCAGCGTTGGGGTCACAGGGGGCAATGAGCAGTTCTTC
NA,NA,TRBV24-1,TRBJ2-3,CATAGGFNTDTQYF,TGTGCCACCGCCGGGGGTTTCAACACAGATACGCAGTATTTT
NA,once,TRBV29-1,TRBJ1-2,CSAEYRGTHYGYTF,TGCAGCGCTGAATACCGGGGGACGCACTATGGCTACACCTTC
NA,NA,TRBV28,TRBJ1-6,CASSPPNRDNSPLHF,TGTGCCAGCAGTCCACCAAACAGGGATAATTCACCCCTCCACTTT
NA,NA,TRBV25-1,TRBJ2-3,CASSETRSGYTDTQYF,TGTGCCAGCAGTGAAACCCGTAGCGGCTACACAGATACGCAGTATTTT
NA,few,TRBV6-2/TRBV6-3,TRBJ2-7,CASRRTKAATWSYEQYF,TGTGCCAGCAGGCGTACGAAGGCGGCGACTTGGTCCTACGAGCAGTACTTC
TRBD1,few,TRBV11-1,TRBJ2-7,CASSFQGAFLLDEQYF,TGTGCCAGCAGCTTCCAGGGGGCGTTTTTGTTGGACGAGCAGTACTTC
NA,NA,TRBV20-1,TRBJ2-3,CSAREGRDTQYF,TGCAGTGCTAGAGAGGGGCGGGATACGCAGTATTTT
NA,NA,TRBV12-3/TRBV12-4,TRBJ2-6,CASSFSTVAGANVLTF,TGTGCCAGCAGTTTCTCCACGGTGGCTGGGGCCAACGTCCTGACTTTC
NA,NA,TRBV5-4,TRBJ2-1,CASSFVRPGGFDNEQFF,TGTGCCAGCAGCTTTGTCCGTCCGGGGGGCTTTGACAATGAGCAGTTCTTC
NA,NA,TRBV29-1,TRBJ2-5,CSVEEARGGQETQYF,TGCAGCGTTGAAGAGGCAAGGGGGGGGCAAGAGACCCAGTACTTC
TRBD2,NA,TRBV11-3,TRBJ2-1,CASRRSGTSGGTEQFF,TGTGCCAGCAGGCGGTCCGGGACTAGCGGGGGTACTGAGCAGTTCTTC
NA,NA,TRBV4-1,TRBJ2-4,CASSQAPILGQYF,TGCGCCAGCAGCCAAGCTCCGATCCTCGGGCAGTACTTC
TRBD2,few,TRBV20-1,TRBJ2-4,CSARGAGVVGKNIQYF,TGCAGTGCTAGAGGGGCGGGAGTTGTTGGCAAAAACATTCAGTACTTC
NA,NA,TRBV6-5,TRBJ2-5,CACSLMIQETQYF,TGTGCCTGCAGCCTAATGATACAAGAGACCCAGTACTTC
TRBD1,NA,TRBV27,TRBJ2-1,CATSPGQGAANEQFF,TGTGCCACTAGTCCGGGGCAGGGGGCGGCCAATGAGCAGTTCTTC
NA,NA,TRBV28,TRBJ1-2,CAIGPRRGYTF,TGTGCCATCGGGCCACGGCGAGGCTACACCTTC